Below are 20 T cell receptor beta chains sequenced from a single sample in a study of blood T cell repertoires in COVID-19. Data came from immunoSEQ multiplex PCR; TCRdb stores just in-frame clones and leaves some out. The sample includes 250,000 to 400,000 clones, under 90% of them seen just once. Sequencing was done on a sample of PBMCs or T cells enriched from blood (not recorded which). These receptors originate from a man between 60 and 75 years old who had recovered from COVID-19.

The CDR3 coding sequence is TGTGCCAGCAGCCCTACGGGACAGGGAGTAAGGGAGCTGTTTTTT. Its translation: CASSPTGQGVRELFF. The chain recombines TRBV11-3 with TRBJ2-2; 9 positions agree with TRBD1. The junction had 10 bases not matched to a gene; V was cut back by 5 bases and J by 9 bases. Germline V gene data show CDR1 as SGHNT and CDR2 as YENEEA. This CDR3 has 15 residues.

This clone showed up just a few times. The chain combines TRBV14 with TRBJ1-1, with D possibly TRBD1 on 6 matching bases. The CDR3 has 14 residues. The V gene lost 4 bases and the J gene lost 0 bases, with 9 bases spanning the gap. Germline V CDR1 and CDR2: SGHDN, FVKESK. CDR3 amino acids: CASSRTAVNTEAFF. Written as DNA, the CDR3 is TGTGCCAGCAGCCGGACAGCCGTGAACACTGAAGCTTTCTTT.

This clone was seen a handful of times. The CDR3 is CASRPGGSYEQYF. The CDR3 bases are TGTGCCAGCAGACCGGGGGGCTCCTACGAGCAGTACTTC. This sequence joins TRBV27 and TRBJ2-7; TRBD2 matches 7 bases. The CDR3 has 13 amino acids. Germline CDR1 and CDR2: MNHEY and SMNVEV (reference sequence). The junction had 2 bases not matched to a gene; V was cut back by 6 bases and J by 0 bases.

CDR3 loop: CASSGRAQGMNTEAFF. The CDR3 region has the DNA TGTGCCAGCAGCGGCCGGGCCCAGGGCATGAACACTGAAGCTTTCTTT. V gene TRBV7-8 combines with J gene TRBJ1-1, with a possible D match to TRBD1 (5 bases). Germline CDR1 is SGHVS and CDR2 is FQNEAQ. The CDR3 is made up of 16 amino acids. Trimming left V 5 bases short and J 0 bases short, with 16 bases between.

The genes are TRBV28 and TRBJ1-2; D unresolved. CDR1 is MDHEN and CDR2 is SYDVKM in the germline V gene. V lost 4 bases and J 0 bases, leaving 12 bases between the germline ends. This CDR3 is built from 15 residues. The CDR3, as DNA: TGTGCCAGCAGTTACCCGACAAGTGCTAACTATGGCTACACCTTC. It specifies CASSYPTSANYGYTF.

The chain couples TRBV6-5 to TRBJ1-6; possible D gene TRBD1, 5 bases. The V gene's germline CDR1 is MNHEY and CDR2 SVGAGI. V dropped 2 bases and J dropped 7 bases, with 15 bases sitting between them. CDR3 length: 16 amino acids. Here the CDR3 reads CASSYPLGSGNSPLHF. CDR3 DNA sequence: TGTGCCAGCAGTTACCCCCTAGGGTCAGGGAATTCACCCCTCCACTTT.

This clone was detected once. The chain is built from TRBV5-5 and TRBJ2-1, with D tentatively TRBD2 (6 bases). Germline loops: CDR1 SGHKS, CDR2 YYEKEE (reference sequence). Trimming cost V 0 bases and J 0 bases, with 10 bases left between them. This CDR3 is 16 amino acids long. The CDR3 is CASSLGPGSSYNEQFF. For the CDR3, the DNA is TGTGCCAGCAGCTTGGGTCCCGGGAGCTCCTACAATGAGCAGTTCTTC.

The V gene is TRBV3-1 (or the pseudogene TRBV3-2), the J gene TRBJ1-5; D is unresolved. This CDR3 contains 12 residues. V was clipped by 2 bases and J by 5 bases, with 4 bases between them. The germline V gene has CDR1 LGHDT and CDR2 YNNKEL (reference sequence). Here the CDR3 DNA reads TGTGCCAGCAGCCAATCAGATCAGCCCCAGCATTTT. Translating gives CASSQSDQPQHF.

This clone was seen once. The genes are TRBV7-9 and TRBJ2-1; tentatively, D is TRBD1 (5 bases). The germline gives CDR1 SEHNR, CDR2 FQNEAQ (reference sequence). CDR3 length: 15 amino acids. V was trimmed by 4 bases and J by 0 bases, leaving 10 bases between them. The CDR3 coding sequence is TGTGCCAGCAGCTCAGGGTTCCCCTCCTACAATGAGCAGTTCTTC. This codes for CASSSGFPSYNEQFF. The variable domain in full, with the rest retrieved from reference TRBV7-9 and TRBJ2-1, is DTGVSQNPRHKITKRGQNVTFRCDPISEHNRLYWYRQTLGQGPEFLTYFQNEAQLEKSRLLSDRFSAERPKGSFSTLEIQRTEQGDSAMYLCASSSGFPSYNEQFFGPGTRLTVL.

The chain couples TRBV3-1 (or the pseudogene TRBV3-2) to TRBJ2-7; 7 bases are shared with TRBD1. The CDR3 has 16 amino acids. The V gene end was trimmed by 2 bases and the J gene end by 2 bases; junction bases not matched to a gene: 9. Germline V gene sequence: CDR1 LGHDT, CDR2 YNNKEL (reference sequence). CDR3 in amino acids: CASSQRDRAPAYEQYF. CDR3 in DNA: TGTGCCAGCAGCCAACGCGACAGGGCCCCCGCCTACGAGCAGTACTTC.

J is TRBJ2-7 and V is TRBV13; 15 bases match TRBD2. The ends lost 6 bases at V and 3 bases at J; junction bases unmatched: 15. Looked up from germline, CDR1 is PRHDT and CDR2 is FYEKMQ (reference sequence). The CDR3 runs to 19 residues. CDR3 residues: CASSYSFGTSGRNNYEQYF. The DNA of the CDR3 is TGTGCCAGCAGTTACTCATTCGGGACTAGCGGGAGGAATAACTACGAGCAGTACTTC. Complete variable domain (other parts from reference TRBV13 and TRBJ2-7): AAGVIQSPRHLIKEKRETATLKCYPIPRHDTVYWYQQGPGQDPQFLISFYEKMQSDKGSIPDRFSAQQFSDYHSELNMSSLELGDSALYFCASSYSFGTSGRNNYEQYFGPGTRLTVT.

Concerning this clone: Other DNA sequences in the same sample also yield this CDR3. V and J are TRBV12-3 or TRBV12-4 and TRBJ1-5; D call uncertain. Deletions cut 6 bases from V and 6 bases from J, with 12 bases between. The CDR3 length is 13 residues. This CDR3 reads CASSPGEGQPQHF. CDR3 DNA sequence: TGTGCCAGCAGCCCAGGAGAGGGTCAGCCCCAGCATTTT.

This chain links TRBV29-1 with TRBJ2-1, with 9 bases aligning to TRBD2. Germline V gene data show CDR1 as SQVTM and CDR2 as ANQGSEA. V lost 7 bases to trimming and J lost 2 bases; unmatched junction nucleotides: 6. CDR3 size: 14 residues. CDR3 coding DNA: TGCAGCGGGAGAGGACTAGCGACCTACAATGAGCAGTTCTTC. It yields the protein CSGRGLATYNEQFF.

The gene calls are TRBV7-9 and TRBJ2-7, with 11 bases fitting TRBD1. The junction had 11 bases not matched to a gene; V was cut back by 5 bases and J by 5 bases. The CDR3 loop spans 16 amino acids. In germline, CDR1 is SEHNR, CDR2 FQNEAQ (reference sequence). Here the CDR3 reads CASSPPGGTGGNEQYF. The CDR3 DNA sequence: TGTGCCAGCAGCCCCCCGGGCGGGACAGGGGGGAACGAGCAGTACTTC. Drawing the rest from reference TRBV7-9 and TRBJ2-7, the complete variable domain is DTGVSQNPRHKITKRGQNVTFRCDPISEHNRLYWYRQTLGQGPEFLTYFQNEAQLEKSRLLSDRFSAERPKGSFSTLEIQRTEQGDSAMYLCASSPPGGTGGNEQYFGPGTRLTVT.

CDR3 nucleotide sequence: TGTGCCAGCAGTCCCCTCGGGGCAGGGGGTCGCGGTCAGCCCCAGCATTTT. It codes for CASSPLGAGGRGQPQHF. This sequence joins TRBV28 and TRBJ1-5; TRBD1 matches 7 bases. The V gene end was trimmed by 5 bases and the J gene end by 6 bases; junction bases not matched to a gene: 16. Germline V gene sequence: CDR1 MDHEN, CDR2 SYDVKM. The CDR3 consists of 17 residues.

The V and J genes are TRBV6-5 and TRBJ1-1, with D unresolved. Trimming shortened V by 4 bases and J by 0 bases, and 6 bases separated the two germline ends. CDR1 is MNHEY, CDR2 SVGAGI, per germline. The CDR3 is 13 amino acids. The CDR3, as DNA: TGTGCCAGCAGTTGGCGGATGAACACTGAAGCTTTCTTT. Its protein is CASSWRMNTEAFF.

V and J are TRBV19 and TRBJ1-6, with D tentatively TRBD1 (5 bases). Germline CDR1 is LNHDA and CDR2 is SQIVND (reference sequence). CDR3 length equals 14 residues. V was pared by 3 bases and J by 7 bases, with 10 bases between. The CDR3 loop is CASSIQGRNSPLHF. The DNA for the CDR3 is TGTGCCAGTAGTATTCAGGGCAGAAATTCACCCCTCCACTTT.

V gene TRBV2 combines with J gene TRBJ2-2, with D maybe TRBD1 (5 bases). The CDR3 is 15 residues long. CDR1 is SNHLY, CDR2 FYNNEI, per germline. V lost 0 bases and J lost 3, with 8 bases in between. The CDR3 DNA reads TGTGCCAGCAGTGAAGCGACAGTTTACACCGGGGAGCTGTTTTTT. Protein: CASSEATVYTGELFF.

As to this clone: Because the CDR3's place on the DNA is in doubt, the DNA is left out and the CDR3 is given as listed by TCRdb. V is TRBV4-2 and J is TRBJ2-7; the table gives TRBD2 as D, unverified against the DNA. Germline V CDR1 and CDR2: LGHNA, YNFKEQ. The CDR3 region is 14 residues in length, termini included. CDR3 in amino acids: CASSQVSTSGEQYF.

V is TRBV11-3 and J is TRBJ2-1; TRBD2 matches at 7 bases. CDR1 SGHNT and CDR2 YENEEA come from the germline V gene. The CDR3 is 19 amino acids. The junction had 16 bases not matched to a gene; V was cut back by 0 bases and J by 5 bases. The CDR3 sequence is CASSLDRERAGDLHNEQFF. The CDR3 DNA reads TGTGCCAGCAGCTTAGATAGAGAAAGGGCGGGAGATTTACACAATGAGCAGTTCTTC.